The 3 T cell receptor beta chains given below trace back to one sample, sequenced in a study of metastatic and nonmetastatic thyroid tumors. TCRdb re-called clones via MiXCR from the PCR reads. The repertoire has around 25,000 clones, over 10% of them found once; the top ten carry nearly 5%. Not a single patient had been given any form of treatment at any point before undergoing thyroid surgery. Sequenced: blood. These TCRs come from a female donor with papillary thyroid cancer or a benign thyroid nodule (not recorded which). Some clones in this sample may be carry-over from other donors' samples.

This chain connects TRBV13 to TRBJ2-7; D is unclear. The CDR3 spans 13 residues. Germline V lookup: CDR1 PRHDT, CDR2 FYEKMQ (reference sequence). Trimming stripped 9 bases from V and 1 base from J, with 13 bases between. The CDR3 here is CASGLGASYEQYF. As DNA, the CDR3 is TGTGCCAGTGGCTTAGGCGCGTCCTACGAGCAGTACTTC.

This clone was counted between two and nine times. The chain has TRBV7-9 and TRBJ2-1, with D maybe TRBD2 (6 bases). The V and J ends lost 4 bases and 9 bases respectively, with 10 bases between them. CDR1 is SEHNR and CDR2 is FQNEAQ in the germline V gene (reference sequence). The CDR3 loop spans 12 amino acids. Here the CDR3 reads CASSSGGTEQFF. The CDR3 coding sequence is TGTGCCAGCAGCTCCGGAGGGACTGAGCAGTTCTTC.

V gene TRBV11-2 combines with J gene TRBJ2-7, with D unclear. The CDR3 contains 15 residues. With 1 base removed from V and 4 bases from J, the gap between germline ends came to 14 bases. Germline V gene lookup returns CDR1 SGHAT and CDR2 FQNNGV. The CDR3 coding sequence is TGTGCCAGCAGCTTAGGGGCAGCCCTGGATTACGAGCAGTACTTC. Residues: CASSLGAALDYEQYF.